This entry features one T cell receptor beta chain sequence. This clonotype has ten or more counts. This receptor's antigen is unknown. Per-base quality was not reported, and no clone a single base away is much larger than it. Adjacent samples were composed of nontumor breast tissue surrounding the tumor. The sample originates from a study of breast tumors, draining lymph nodes, adjacent tissues (dated by TCRdb to about 2016). About the full investigation: Breast cancer patients provided tumor, adjacent nontumor tissue and axillary lymph nodes, and the study compared the TCR beta repertoires across these three sources. In human breast cancer, the study set out to evaluate how tumor, surrounding tissue and draining lymph node repertoires relate to one another and whether T cells may move between these sites. Overall study outcomes, separate from this receptor: The similarity between tumor and nontumor tissue repertoires was significantly greater in luminal-like breast cancer than in basal-like breast cancer. Tumor T-cell repertoires showed less diversity than lymph node repertoires and more diversity than nontumor tissue repertoires, and tumor T-cell repertoires showed preferential V and J gene usage. The data were judged consistent with most tumor T cells deriving from the lymph node and then expanding within tumor tissue. The conclusion that tumor T cells originate in lymph nodes was presented as consistent with a hypothesis rather than as directly demonstrated.

Instrument on record: Illumina HiSeq 2000. Multiplex PCR amplification was used to generate the TCR beta chain libraries. High-throughput sequencing was used to analyze the amplified TCR beta chain products. TCRdb reran the public reads through fastp at Q25 and MiXCR, keeping productive beta chains. Records with the same CDR3 protein are collapsed into one entry carrying the most frequent genes and DNA. The sample profile shows around 22,000 distinct CDR3 sequences; about 61% of them were found once. 15% to 20% of the sample comes from the top ten. The sequence derives from a female donor with breast cancer. Some clones in this sample may be carry-over from other donors' samples. Sequencing was performed on tumor-adjacent breast tissue.

The sequenced DNA: TGTGCCAGCAGTCACGTGAGCGGCACCTACGAGCAGTACTTC. This sequence encodes CASSHVSGTYEQYF. Here the chain combines TRBV6-5 and TRBJ2-7; perhaps TRBD2 is the D gene, with 5 bases matching. Spanning cysteine to phenylalanine, the CDR3 consists of 14 amino acids. CDR3 DNA only is kept here, 42 bases in frame from base 1. CDR1 and CDR2 are drawn from the germline V gene: MNHEY, SVGAGI. V is clipped by 5 bases and J by 2 bases, and the sequence between their germline boundaries is 13 bases long.